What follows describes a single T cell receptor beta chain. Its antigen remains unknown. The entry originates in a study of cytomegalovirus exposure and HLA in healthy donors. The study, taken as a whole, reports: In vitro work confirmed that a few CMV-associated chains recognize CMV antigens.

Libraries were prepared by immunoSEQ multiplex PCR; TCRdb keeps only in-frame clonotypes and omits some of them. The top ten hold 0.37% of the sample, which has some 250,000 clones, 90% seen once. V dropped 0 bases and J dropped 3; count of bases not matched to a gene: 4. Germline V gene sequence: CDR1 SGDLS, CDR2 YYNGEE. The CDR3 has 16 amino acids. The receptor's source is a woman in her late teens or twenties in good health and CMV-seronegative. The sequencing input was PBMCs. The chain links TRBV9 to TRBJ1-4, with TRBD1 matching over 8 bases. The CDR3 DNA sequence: TGTGCCAGCAGCGTAGGGGGGACAGGTCCTAATGAAAAACTGTTTTTT. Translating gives CASSVGGTGPNEKLFF. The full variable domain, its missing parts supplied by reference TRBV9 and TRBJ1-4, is DSGVTQTPKHLITATGQRVTLRCSPRSGDLSVYWYQQSLDQGLQFLIQYYNGEERAKGNILERFSAQQFPDLHSELNLSSLELGDSALYFCASSVGGTGPNEKLFFGSGTQLSVL.